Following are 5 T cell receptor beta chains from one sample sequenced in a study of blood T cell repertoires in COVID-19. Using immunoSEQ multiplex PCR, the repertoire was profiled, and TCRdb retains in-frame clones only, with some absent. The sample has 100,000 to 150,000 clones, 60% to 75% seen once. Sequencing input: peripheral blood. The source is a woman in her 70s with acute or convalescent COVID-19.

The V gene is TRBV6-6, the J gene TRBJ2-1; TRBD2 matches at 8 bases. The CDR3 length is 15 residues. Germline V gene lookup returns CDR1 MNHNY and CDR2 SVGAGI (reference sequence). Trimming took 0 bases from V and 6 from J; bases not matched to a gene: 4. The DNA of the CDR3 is TGTGCCAGCAGTTACTCTACCGGGAGGGCCAATGAGCAGTTCTTC. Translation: CASSYSTGRANEQFF.

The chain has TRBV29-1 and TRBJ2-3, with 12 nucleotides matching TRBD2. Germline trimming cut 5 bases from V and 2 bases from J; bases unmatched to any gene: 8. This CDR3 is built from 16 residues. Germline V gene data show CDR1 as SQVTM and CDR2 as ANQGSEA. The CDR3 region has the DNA TGCAGCGTTATACTGACTAGCGGGAGTATCACAGATACGCAGTATTTT. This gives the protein CSVILTSGSITDTQYF.

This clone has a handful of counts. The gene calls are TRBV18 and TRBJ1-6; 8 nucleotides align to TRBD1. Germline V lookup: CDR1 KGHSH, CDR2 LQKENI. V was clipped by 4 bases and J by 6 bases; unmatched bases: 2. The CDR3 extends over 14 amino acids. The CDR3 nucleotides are TGTGCCAGCTCACAAGACAGGGGTAATTCACCCCTCCACTTT. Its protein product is CASSQDRGNSPLHF. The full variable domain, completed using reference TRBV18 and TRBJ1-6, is NAGVMQNPRHLVRRRGQEARLRCSPMKGHSHVYWYRQLPEEGLKFMVYLQKENIIDESGMPKERFSAEFPKEGPSILRIQQVVRGDSAAYFCASSQDRGNSPLHFGNGTRLTVT.

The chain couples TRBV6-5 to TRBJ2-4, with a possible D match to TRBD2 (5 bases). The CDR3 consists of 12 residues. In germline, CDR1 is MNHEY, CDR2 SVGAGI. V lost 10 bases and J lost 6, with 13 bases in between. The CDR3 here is CAKGALGNIQYF. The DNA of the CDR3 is TGTGCCAAGGGAGCCCTGGGAAACATTCAGTACTTC.

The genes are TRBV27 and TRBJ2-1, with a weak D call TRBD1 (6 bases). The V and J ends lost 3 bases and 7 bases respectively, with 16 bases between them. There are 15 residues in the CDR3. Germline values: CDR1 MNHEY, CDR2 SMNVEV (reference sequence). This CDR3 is CASSFQQGSLNEQFF. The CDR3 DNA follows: TGTGCCAGCAGTTTTCAACAGGGTAGTCTGAATGAGCAGTTCTTC.